This is a list of T cell receptor beta chains from one sample in a study of shared clonotypes between healthy human individuals. Profiled with immunoSEQ multiplex PCR; TCRdb holds only in-frame clones, not every one. The data contain about 1 million clones, roughly 70% of them singletons. The sequenced sample was memory CD4+ T cells sorted from blood. Receptor source: a man between 18 and 29 years old in good health. Both conserved end residues are part of each CDR3. The order of the fields is V gene, D gene, J gene, clone size, CDR3 DNA, CDR3 protein. D genes are given only for firm matches. Clone size is shown for a subset of rows, as once, few, many or a class of expanded clone.

TRBV5-1,NA,TRBJ2-3,NA,TGCGCCAGCAGCTTGGGAGTAGGGTCGGACACAGATACGCAGTATTTT,CASSLGVGSDTDTQYF
TRBV30,NA,TRBJ2-5,NA,TGTGCCTGGAAGGGCAGGGCCCAAGAGACCCAGTACTTC,CAWKGRAQETQYF
TRBV2,TRBD1,TRBJ1-1,NA,TGTGCCAGCAGTGACAGGGGGCTCGGTGAAGCTTTCTTT,CASSDRGLGEAFF
TRBV15,TRBD2,TRBJ2-1,NA,TGTGCCACCAGCAGTAGGGCTAGCGGAAGGAATGAGCAGTTCTTC,CATSSRASGRNEQFF
TRBV11-3,NA,TRBJ2-3,NA,TGTGCCAGCAGCTTAGCCCAGGTGACAGATACGCAGTATTTT,CASSLAQVTDTQYF
TRBV2,NA,TRBJ2-1,many,TGTGCCAGCAGTAGGGCCAGGGGACTTGTCAATGAGCAGTTCTTC,CASSRARGLVNEQFF
TRBV18,TRBD1,TRBJ2-1,NA,TGTGCCAGCTCACTCTATACCGGGACAGTCAATGAGCAGTTCTTC,CASSLYTGTVNEQFF
TRBV5-4,TRBD2,TRBJ2-7,NA,TGTGCCAGCAGCCCCGGGGGCGGGAGGCCCTACGAGCAGTACTTC,CASSPGGGRPYEQYF
TRBV19,NA,TRBJ1-5,NA,TGTGCCAGTAGAACGGGGAACAGCAATCAGCCCCAGCATTTT,CASRTGNSNQPQHF
TRBV11-2,TRBD1,TRBJ1-3,NA,TGTGCCAGCAGCGCCGGATTGGACAGGGCCGCTGGAAACACCATATATTTT,CASSAGLDRAAGNTIYF
TRBV5-1,NA,TRBJ2-4,few,TGCGCCAGCAGCTTGGGTCCGGCGGAAGCCAAAAACATTCAGTACTTC,CASSLGPAEAKNIQYF
TRBV5-1,NA,TRBJ2-5,once,TGCGCCAGCAGCTCCGGGAGTTCTCAAGAGACCCAGTACTTC,CASSSGSSQETQYF
TRBV28,TRBD1,TRBJ1-2,NA,TGTGCCAGCACCCCGGTGGACACGGGACAGTCTAGCTATGGCTACACCTTC,CASTPVDTGQSSYGYTF
TRBV7-9,TRBD1,TRBJ1-6,many,TGTGCCAGCAGCCCCTGGGACAGGGACAATTCACCCCTCCACTTT,CASSPWDRDNSPLHF
TRBV28,NA,TRBJ2-7,few,TGTGCCAGCAGTTCCGCGGGGTTTGCAGGGACCTCCTACGAGCAGTACTTC,CASSSAGFAGTSYEQYF
TRBV14,NA,TRBJ2-5,NA,TGTGCCAGCAGCCAAAATGTTAGGGAGACCCAGTACTTC,CASSQNVRETQYF
TRBV5-1,NA,TRBJ2-2,NA,TGCGCCAGCAGCCTGGGGGGCGCGAACACCGGGGAGCTGTTTTTT,CASSLGGANTGELFF
TRBV5-8,TRBD1,TRBJ2-7,NA,TGTGCCAGCAGCCCGGGGACAGCCCAATACTACGAGCAGTACTTC,CASSPGTAQYYEQYF
TRBV28,NA,TRBJ1-2,NA,TGTGCCAGCGGACCCCGTAACTATGGCTACACCTTC,CASGPRNYGYTF
TRBV6-5,NA,TRBJ2-1,once,TGTGCCAGCAGTTTGAGAATTGAGCAGTTCTTC,CASSLRIEQFF
TRBV10-3,TRBD2,TRBJ2-7,NA,TGTGCCATCAGTGGGGAGCGGGAGGCCTCCTACGAGCAGTACTTC,CAISGEREASYEQYF
TRBV5-1,TRBD1,TRBJ2-5,NA,TGCGCCAGCAGCTTGGAGACAGGGTTGTTGTGGGAGACCCAGTACTTC,CASSLETGLLWETQYF
TRBV13,NA,TRBJ1-1,NA,TGTGCCAGCAGCGATCACCCACGGAACACTGAAGCTTTCTTT,CASSDHPRNTEAFF
TRBV2,TRBD2,TRBJ2-1,NA,TGTGCCAGCAGTGAAGCTAGCGGGAGGGCATCAAATGAGCAGTTCTTC,CASSEASGRASNEQFF
TRBV5-5,NA,TRBJ2-7,NA,TGTGCCAGCAGCTTATCCCTTGCGGGGGCAAACTACGAGCAGTACTTC,CASSLSLAGANYEQYF